These T cell receptor beta chains were read from a single sample in a study of CD8+CD57+ T cells in acquired aplastic anemia. TCRdb re-analysed the reads in MiXCR, keeping a single row per CDR3 protein. The table records 260,000 or so distinct CDR3 sequences, 82% of them present only once. The source material was sorted CD4+, CD8+, or CD8+CD57+ T cells (not recorded which) from PBMCs. The receptors were sampled from a human donor with aplastic anemia. Both conserved end residues are part of each CDR3. The D gene is left open where the match is weak. Expanded clones are given a class, and other clones once, few, many or no size at all.

v_gene,d_gene,j_gene,abundance,len,CDR3aa,CDR3nt
TRBV5-5,NA,TRBJ2-3,NA,13,CASSVGGSDTQYF,TGTGCCAGCAGCGTGGGGGGCTCAGATACGCAGTATTTT
TRBV24-1,TRBD2,TRBJ2-3,few,14,CATSSGGSTDTQYF,TGTGCCACCTCTAGCGGGGGGTCCACAGATACGCAGTATTTT
TRBV9,TRBD1,TRBJ1-3,NA,21,CASSVGGQSTDTHSSGNTIYF,TGTGCCAGCAGCGTAGGGGGACAGAGCACAGATACGCATAGCTCTGGAAACACCATATATTTT
TRBV7-8,TRBD1,TRBJ2-3,NA,14,CASSLARDGTALSF,TGTGCCAGCAGCTTAGCTCGAGACGGGACAGCCCTTTCTTTT
TRBV9,NA,TRBJ1-6,few,16,CASGGAGKIQYFALHF,NA
TRBV7-8,NA,TRBJ2-5,NA,12,CARRWAGGTQYF,TGTGCCAGACGGTGGGCTGGGGGGACCCAGTACTTC
TRBV9,NA,TRBJ2-1,NA,17,CASSVGVDFSSEHEQFF,TGTGCCAGCAGCGTAGGAGTGGACTTTTCCTCCGAGCATGAGCAGTTCTTC
TRBV25-1,TRBD2,TRBJ2-3,NA,16,CASSESKRERTDTQYF,TGTGCCAGCAGTGAATCCAAGCGGGAGCGCACAGATACGCAGTATTTT
TRBV4-1,NA,TRBJ1-2,many,15,CASSQDIGVFYGYTF,TGCGCCAGCAGCCAAGACATTGGGGTATTTTATGGCTACACCTTC
TRBV7-8,NA,TRBJ1-1,NA,15,CASSLARGRNTESFF,TGTGCCAGCAGCTTAGCGCGGGGTCGCAACACTGAATCTTTCTTT
TRBV7-9,TRBD1,TRBJ2-3,NA,13,CASGSGGSPDTHF,TGTGCCAGCGGGTCAGGGGGAAGTCCCGATACGCATTTT
TRBV7-3,NA,TRBJ2-5,medium-sized,15,CASSPSGTWGETQYF,TGTGCCAGCAGCCCATCGGGGACTTGGGGAGAGACCCAGTACTTC
TRBV7-9,NA,TRBJ2-3,NA,12,CASSVGGVTQHF,TGTGCCAGCAGCGTAGGGGGAGTTACGCAACATTTT
TRBV5-6,NA,TRBJ2-1,NA,14,CASSSGEGGNEQFF,TGTGCCAGCAGCTCGGGGGAGGGGGGCAATGAGCAGTTCTTC
TRBV7-2,NA,TRBJ1-1,NA,15,CASSLERTPNTQSFF,TGTGCCAGCAGCTTAGAGCGAACACCGAACACTCAATCTTTCTTT
TRBV7-9,NA,TRBJ2-2,many,16,CASSSPRYPDTGELFF,TGTGCCAGCAGCTCCCCAAGGTACCCGGACACCGGGGAGCTGTTTTTT
TRBV11-2,NA,TRBJ1-2,NA,15,CASTLRWDANYGYTF,TGTGCCAGCACCTTGAGGTGGGATGCAAACTATGGCTACACCTTC
TRBV9,NA,TRBJ1-2,NA,12,CASSVGTGQYTF,TGTGCCAGCAGCGTAGGCACAGGGCAATATACCTTC
TRBV7-9,NA,TRBJ2-1,NA,15,CASSLPLGTLNEQFF,TGTGCCAGCAGTTTACCGCTCGGTACACTCAATGAGCAGTTCTTC
TRBV7-8,NA,TRBJ2-7,NA,15,CASSLAEGSDTQHYF,TGTGCCAGCAGCTTAGCGGAAGGCAGCGATACGCAGCATTACTTC
TRBV9,TRBD1,TRBJ1-1,NA,15,CASSLRVRGRDPAFF,TGTGCCAGCAGCTTACGGGTCAGGGGGAGAGACCCAGCTTTCTTT
TRBV20-1,NA,TRBJ2-1,NA,10,CGAIYNEQFF,TGCGGTGCTATATACAATGAGCAGTTCTTC
TRBV7-8,NA,TRBJ2-7,NA,13,CASSFTAGYEQQF,TGTGCCAGCAGCTTTACGGCAGGTTACGAGCAGCAGTTT
TRBV19,NA,TRBJ1-1,NA,13,CASSGTPNTEAFF,TGTGCCAGTAGTGGGACACCCAACACTGAAGCTTTCTTT
TRBV11-3,TRBD1,TRBJ2-3,NA,13,CASSLGGTGTQYF,TGTGCCAGCAGCTTAGGGGGGACAGGTACGCAGTATTTT
TRBV7-8,TRBD1,TRBJ2-3,NA,14,CASSSGGTGEQLYF,TGTGCCAGCAGCTCAGGGGGAACGGGCGAACAGCTGTATTTT
TRBV20-1,TRBD1,TRBJ1-1,NA,16,CSARTWDRGVNTEAFF,TGCAGTGCTAGAACCTGGGACAGGGGGGTGAACACTGAAGCTTTCTTT
TRBV7-9,NA,TRBJ1-2,NA,14,CASSPGRTWGETTF,TGTGCCAGCAGCCCAGGACGGACCTGGGGAGAGACCACGTTC
TRBV7-8,NA,TRBJ1-2,once,15,CASSLAGGSNTGYTF,TGTGCCAGCAGCTTGGCTGGAGGGTCCAATACTGGCTATACCTTC
TRBV7-9,NA,TRBJ1-4,NA,15,CASSGYRVPNEKLFF,TGTGCCAGCAGCGGCTACAGGGTCCCTAATGAAAAACTGTTTTTT
TRBV2,NA,TRBJ2-3,NA,14,CASGDGGTDNTQYF,TGTGCCAGCGGGGACGGGGGCACAGATAATACGCAGTATTTT
TRBV7-9,NA,TRBJ1-1,many,14,CASSAQGTNTEAFF,TGTGCCAGCAGCGCACAGGGTACGAACACTGAAGCTTTCTTT
TRBV9,NA,TRBJ1-1,NA,13,CASSAGSDTQDFF,TGTGCCAGCAGCGCAGGGTCAGATACGCAGGATTTTTTT
TRBV9,NA,TRBJ1-4,NA,17,CASSEASETQYFEKLFF,NA
TRBV10-3,TRBD1,TRBJ1-4,NA,14,CATKNRDRDEKLFF,TGTGCCACCAAAAACCGGGACAGGGATGAAAAACTGTTTTTT
TRBV7-9,NA,TRBJ2-1,once,13,CASSLGGSYGAYF,TGTGCCAGCAGCTTAGGGGGGAGCTACGGGGCCTACTTC